One sample yielded the 30 T cell receptor beta chains listed below, sequenced in a study of T-cell memory formation after mild COVID-19. TCRdb reanalysed the 5' RACE reads using MiXCR and keeps one entry per CDR3 protein. The repertoire holds approximately 300,000 distinct CDR3 sequences, with 8% to 10% as singletons. The sequenced sample consisted of PBMCs or a T cell subset sorted from them (not recorded which). Receptors were obtained from a man between 18 and 29 years old who had mild COVID-19 (a few samples of this study predate the infection). Cell type and time point are not known.

This clonotype was seen a few times. The V call is TRBV7-2, the J call TRBJ1-3, with D unclear. CDR1 and CDR2 from the germline V gene are SGHTA and FQGNSA. Trimming pared 5 bases from V and 0 bases from J, leaving 11 bases between. The CDR3 extends over 15 amino acids. The CDR3 loop reads CASSPPTVSGNTIYF. CDR3 in DNA: TGTGCCAGCAGCCCCCCGACTGTCTCTGGAAACACCATATATTTT.

This clonotype has at least ten counts. This CDR3 reads CASTPDSHTEAFF. In nucleotides, the CDR3 is TGCGCCAGCACCCCGGACAGTCACACTGAAGCTTTCTTT. The chain has TRBV5-1 and TRBJ1-1; D may be TRBD1 (6 bases). The CDR3 is 13 amino acids. V dropped 6 bases and J dropped 3 bases, with 12 bases sitting between them. Germline V lookup: CDR1 SGHRS, CDR2 YFSETQ.

This clonotype was found many times. The chain uses TRBV2 and TRBJ2-1, with D maybe TRBD2 (6 bases). Looked up from germline, CDR1 is SNHLY and CDR2 is FYNNEI. The CDR3 has 14 amino acids. V shed 8 bases and J shed 5 bases, with 16 bases lying between them. In DNA form, the CDR3 reads TGTGCCAGCCGCCTATGGGGGGAGGACAATGAGCAGTTCTTC. Its protein is CASRLWGEDNEQFF.

This clonotype was seen at least ten times. The chain combines TRBV18 with TRBJ2-3; D is possibly TRBD1 (5 bases). Trimming left V 4 bases short and J 4 bases short, with 21 bases between. The length of the CDR3 is 17 residues. Germline V gene data show CDR1 as KGHSH and CDR2 as LQKENI. This chain's CDR3 is CASSLQAPSGFSDTQYF. As DNA, the CDR3 is TGTGCCAGCTCACTACAGGCCCCCTCCGGATTCTCAGATACGCAGTATTTT.

This sequence joins TRBV7-9 and TRBJ1-1, with D maybe TRBD1 (5 bases). Between the trimmed V and J ends, which lost 2 bases and 13 bases, there was a span of 17 bases. From germline, CDR1 is SEHNR and CDR2 FQNEAQ (reference sequence). The CDR3 sequence is 13 residues long. The CDR3 protein is CASSLFVLGDGFF. As DNA, the CDR3 is TGTGCCAGCAGCTTATTCGTTTTGGGGGATGGTTTCTTT.

In its sample, this clonotype was seen many times. This sequence joins TRBV20-1 and TRBJ2-3; D is possibly TRBD1 (6 bases). The CDR3 extends over 14 amino acids. Germline CDR1 reads DFQATT; CDR2 reads SNEGSKA (reference sequence). V was pared by 5 bases and J by 0 bases, with 12 bases between. This CDR3 reads CSASDSYSTDTQYF. The CDR3, as DNA: TGCAGTGCTTCGGACAGTTACAGCACAGATACGCAGTATTTT.

The chain is built from TRBV5-1 and TRBJ2-2; D ambiguous. The germline V gene has CDR1 SGHRS and CDR2 YFSETQ. CDR3 size: 16 residues. Trimming left V 7 bases short and J 2 bases short, with 18 bases between. The CDR3 DNA reads as TGCGCCAGCTCATCACCCCGGACCCTAAACACCGGGGAGCTGTTTTTT. Translation gives CASSSPRTLNTGELFF.

This clonotype was recorded many times. This chain links TRBV4-3 with TRBJ2-3; D gene unclear. The CDR3 consists of 14 residues. With 0 bases removed from V and 5 bases from J, the gap between germline ends came to 9 bases. Germline values: CDR1 LGHNA, CDR2 YSLEER. DNA for the CDR3: TGCGCCAGCAGCCAAGAAGAAAGGAGAGATACGCAGTATTTT. Translated, it gives CASSQEERRDTQYF.

This clonotype has ten or more counts. CDR3 sequence: CASSLEGVLVYF. The DNA for the CDR3 is TGTGCCAGCAGCCTCGAAGGAGTTCTGGTGTATTTT. The chain is built from TRBV3-1 and TRBJ2-3; D remains ambiguous. In germline, CDR1 is LGHDT, CDR2 YNNKEL (reference sequence). V was trimmed by 4 bases and J by 14 bases, leaving 16 bases between them. CDR3 length: 12 amino acids.

The chain combines TRBV10-3 with TRBJ2-1, with a possible D match to TRBD1 (6 bases). Trimming removed 8 bases from V and 6 bases from J, with 14 bases in between. The V gene's germline CDR1 is ENHRY and CDR2 SYGVKD. The CDR3 has 13 amino acids. The CDR3 bases are TGTGCCATCGCGACGGACAGTCCCAATGAGCAGTTCTTC. As protein: CAIATDSPNEQFF.

In this sample, this clonotype turned up many times. The chain employs TRBV11-1 and TRBJ2-1; D is unclear. Trimming cost V 5 bases and J 5 bases, with 7 bases left between them. From germline, CDR1 is SGHAT and CDR2 FQDESV (reference sequence). CDR3 size: 12 residues. DNA for the CDR3: TGTGCCAGCAGCCGAGGAGACAATGAGCAGTTCTTC. Protein product: CASSRGDNEQFF. Complete variable domain (other parts from reference TRBV11-1 and TRBJ2-1): EAEVAQSPRYKITEKSQAVAFWCDPISGHATLYWYRQILGQGPELLVQFQDESVVDDSQLPKDRFSAERLKGVDSTLKIQPAELGDSAMYLCASSRGDNEQFFGPGTRLTVL.

This clonotype was seen a few times. CDR3 region: CASIEQGATGANVLTF. The CDR3 DNA sequence: TGTGCCAGCATCGAACAGGGAGCTACTGGGGCCAACGTCCTGACTTTC. This chain links TRBV6-6 with TRBJ2-6; possibly TRBD1 for D (6 bases). This CDR3 is 16 amino acids long. CDR1 and CDR2 from the germline V gene are MNHNY and SVGAGI (reference sequence). Trimming took 7 bases from V and 2 from J, leaving 15 bases between them.

In its sample, this clonotype was seen a few times. The chain joins TRBV24-1 to TRBJ2-7; 9 bases line up with TRBD1. J lost 5 bases, V lost 0 bases, and 10 bases had no gene match. Germline V gene data show CDR1 as KGHDR and CDR2 as SFDVKD. The length of the CDR3 is 17 residues. DNA for the CDR3: TGTGCCACCAGTGATTTGCGGCGGGGGACAGGGACGAACGAGCAGTACTTC. Translated, it gives CATSDLRRGTGTNEQYF.

The V and J genes are TRBV5-1 and TRBJ1-3; TRBD1 aligns across 7 bases. The CDR3 is 14 residues long. The V segment lost 4 bases and the J segment 3 bases; nucleotides outside the gene matches: 4. Germline assignment: CDR1 SGHRS and CDR2 YFSETQ. The CDR3 is CASSETGFGNTIYF. DNA for the CDR3: TGCGCCAGCAGCGAGACAGGGTTTGGAAACACCATATATTTT.

In this sample, this clonotype turned up many times. The gene calls are TRBV12-3 or TRBV12-4 and TRBJ2-1, with 13 bases that match TRBD2. The CDR3 is 14 amino acids. Trimming took 3 bases from V and 9 from J; bases not matched to a gene: 2. CDR3 residues: CASSFTSGGVEQFF. Here the CDR3 DNA reads TGTGCCAGCAGTTTTACTAGCGGGGGGGTTGAGCAGTTCTTC.

The CDR3 DNA sequence: TGCAGTGCTAGAGATAGCTCACAGGGGCTGGTTGAAGCTTTCTTT. Protein: CSARDSSQGLVEAFF. This sequence joins TRBV20-1 and TRBJ1-1; 7 bases are a match to TRBD1. Unmatched junction bases numbered 11, after V lost 0 bases and J lost 7 bases. CDR1 and CDR2 (germline): DFQATT, SNEGSKA (reference sequence). The CDR3 covers 15 residues.

The sample holds a few counts of this clonotype. The chain combines TRBV25-1 with TRBJ1-1; 7 nucleotides align to TRBD1. CDR3 length equals 14 residues. Germline assignment: CDR1 MGHDK and CDR2 SYGVNS. V lost 2 bases, J lost 6 bases, and 6 bases stayed unmatched. This chain's CDR3 is CASSELNRGPEAFF. The CDR3 DNA is TGTGCCAGCAGTGAACTTAACAGGGGACCTGAAGCTTTCTTT.

The chain is built from TRBV5-1 and TRBJ2-5; possibly TRBD1 or TRBD2 for D (5 bases each). The germline CDR1 and CDR2 sequences are SGHRS and YFSETQ. V dropped 3 bases and J dropped 5 bases, with 17 bases sitting between them. The CDR3 contains 15 residues. CDR3 sequence: CASSSAGTGYETQYF. The CDR3 nucleotides read TGCGCCAGCAGCTCTGCCGGGACGGGGTACGAGACCCAGTACTTC.

This clonotype was detected only a few times. This chain links TRBV20-1 with TRBJ2-3; TRBD1 matches at 9 bases. Trimming at V came to 2 bases and at J to 4 bases, leaving 4 bases not matched to a gene. The CDR3 is 14 amino acids. The germline CDR1 and CDR2 sequences are DFQATT and SNEGSKA (reference sequence). For the CDR3, the DNA is TGCAGTGCTAGACAAGGGACAGGGTCAGATACGCAGTATTTT. Translated: CSARQGTGSDTQYF.

This chain links TRBV19 with TRBJ1-5; D unresolved. Trimming removed 5 bases from V and 1 base from J, with 6 bases in between. The germline gives CDR1 LNHDA, CDR2 SQIVND (reference sequence). The length of the CDR3 is 13 residues. The CDR3 DNA is TGTGCCAGTAGTTCGTCCAGCAATCAGCCCCAGCATTTT. This sequence encodes CASSSSSNQPQHF.

This chain's CDR3 is CATSGYRDRSTDTQYF. Here the CDR3 DNA reads TGTGCCACCAGTGGGTACCGGGACAGGAGCACAGATACGCAGTATTTT. The J gene is TRBJ2-3, the V gene TRBV24-1; 8 bases agree with TRBD1. J was trimmed by 0 bases and V by 5 bases; bases with no gene match: 6. The germline gives CDR1 KGHDR, CDR2 SFDVKD. The CDR3 totals 16 residues.

This clonotype was detected many times. V is TRBV5-1 and J is TRBJ2-3; a weak D match, TRBD2 (7 bases). CDR3 length equals 16 residues. In germline, CDR1 is SGHRS, CDR2 YFSETQ. The ends were cut back, 0 bases at V and 8 bases at J, with 19 bases in the middle. The CDR3 bases are TGCGCCAGCAGCTTGGCCGGGCGGGGGCCCGATATTACGCAGTATTTT. Translating gives CASSLAGRGPDITQYF. The entire variable domain, with the rest obtained from reference TRBV5-1 and TRBJ2-3, is as follows: KAGVTQTPRYLIKTRGQQVTLSCSPISGHRSVSWYQQTPGQGLQFLFEYFSETQRNKGNFPGRFSGRQFSNSRSEMNVSTLELGDSALYLCASSLAGRGPDITQYFGPGTRLTVL.

The rearrangement joins TRBV5-1 to TRBJ2-2; maybe TRBD2 (5 bases). The germline V gene has CDR1 SGHRS and CDR2 YFSETQ. The CDR3 totals 15 residues. Between the trimmed V and J ends, which lost 0 bases and 4 bases, there was a span of 10 bases. In DNA form, the CDR3 reads TGCGCCAGCAGCTTGGAGACTACGCTCACCGGGGAGCTGTTTTTT. This gives the protein CASSLETTLTGELFF.

The chain joins TRBV5-1 to TRBJ1-1; D remains ambiguous. V was clipped by 4 bases and J by 3 bases, with 13 bases between them. This CDR3 has 14 amino acids. In germline, CDR1 is SGHRS, CDR2 YFSETQ. CDR3 region: CASSPTSQDTEAFF. The CDR3 DNA reads as TGCGCCAGCAGCCCTACTTCCCAGGACACTGAAGCTTTCTTT.

The chain is built from TRBV5-1 and TRBJ1-4; tentatively, D is TRBD1 (5 bases). The CDR3 is 15 amino acids. The germline CDR1 and CDR2 sequences are SGHRS and YFSETQ. V lost 0 bases and J lost 0, with 6 bases in between. CDR3 region: CASSLARATNEKLFF. The CDR3 DNA reads TGCGCCAGCAGCTTGGCCAGGGCAACTAATGAAAAACTGTTTTTT.

DNA for the CDR3: TGCGCCAGCAGCCAAGGGGGACAGGGACCTTTTGAGCCCCAGCATTTT. It encodes CASSQGGQGPFEPQHF. The rearrangement joins TRBV4-1 to TRBJ1-5; 9 bases align to TRBD1. Unmatched junction bases numbered 9, after V lost 1 base and J lost 8 bases. The germline V gene has CDR1 MGHRA and CDR2 YSYEKL. The CDR3 length is 16 residues.

This chain links TRBV24-1 with TRBJ1-5; the match to TRBD1 covers 9 bases. V shed 9 bases, J shed 4 bases, and the junction held 12 bases outside the gene matches. Germline V gives CDR1 KGHDR, CDR2 SFDVKD. CDR3 size: 16 residues. The DNA for the CDR3 is TGTGCCACCGACCCCGGGGGACAGGGAAGGAATCAGCCCCAGCATTTT. This sequence encodes CATDPGGQGRNQPQHF.

This chain joins TRBV15 and TRBJ2-5, with 9 bases identical to TRBD1. The CDR3 contains 17 residues. Trimming removed 5 bases from V and 4 bases from J; junction bases left unmatched: 14. Germline values: CDR1 LNHNV, CDR2 YYDKDF (reference sequence). CDR3 residues: CATSVTPPGTGRETQYF. CDR3 DNA sequence: TGTGCCACCAGCGTAACTCCGCCCGGGACAGGGAGAGAGACCCAGTACTTC. Complete variable domain (other parts from reference TRBV15 and TRBJ2-5): DAMVIQNPRYQVTQFGKPVTLSCSQTLNHNVMYWYQQKSSQAPKLLFHYYDKDFNNEADTPDNFQSRRPNTSFCFLDIRSPGLGDTAMYLCATSVTPPGTGRETQYFGPGTRLLVL.

This clonotype has a handful of counts. V is TRBV6-5 and J is TRBJ2-5; D might be TRBD1 (5 bases). Germline V gene sequence: CDR1 MNHEY, CDR2 SVGAGI. Deletions cut 6 bases from V and 2 bases from J, with 13 bases between. The CDR3 is 14 amino acids. The CDR3 DNA follows: TGTGCCAGCAGCTGGGGCAGCGAACAAGAGACCCAGTACTTC. Translated, it gives CASSWGSEQETQYF.

In its sample, this clonotype was seen a few times. The chain uses TRBV5-5 and TRBJ2-3; D is undetermined. The CDR3 has 13 amino acids. Germline CDR1 and CDR2: SGHKS and YYEKEE (reference sequence). V lost 1 base to trimming and J lost 5 bases, with 8 bases between them. The CDR3 region is CASSLPWEDTQYF. CDR3 coding DNA: TGTGCCAGCAGCTTGCCCTGGGAAGATACGCAGTATTTT.